This TCR beta chain was captured in a study of beta chain features in type 1 diabetes. Expressed TCRB transcripts were sequenced after all isolated RNA was converted to cDNA. Produced via immunoSEQ multiplex PCR; TCRdb's table is partial and in-frame only. The sample lists approximately 200,000 clones, around 10% occurring once. This clone was observed a handful of times. The germline CDR1 and CDR2 sequences are SGHVS and FNYEAQ. The CDR3 totals 14 residues. Trimming left V 2 bases short and J 4 bases short, with 10 bases between. The sample was naive CD4+ T cells from blood. The sequence came from a woman aged 18-29 years in good health. This chain uses TRBV7-6 with TRBJ2-3; D remains unclear. As DNA, the CDR3 is TGTGCCAGCAGCTTACAAAGCCCGGCAGATACGCAGTATTTT. Protein sequence: CASSLQSPADTQYF.